This TCR beta chain is from a study of identical twins' blood T cells. General study findings and limits: Top TCRbeta clonotypes were shared more with twin than unrelated donors.

As regards this clonotype: Its antigen is currently unknown. Possible read error: a much larger clone is one base away.

As originally analysed: Clonotypes per individual ranged from about 95,000 to nearly 550,000. One entry per CDR3 protein results from TCRdb running MiXCR on the 5' RACE reads. The V and J calls reflect TCRdb's pipeline rather than the authors' work. This sample has 400,000 or so distinct CDR3 sequences; about 28% occur once, and the top ten carry about 6%. The specimen sequenced was PBMCs. The clonotype comes from a woman between 18 and 50 years old in good health.

The CDR3 spells CASSDSTETDAQYF. CDR3 DNA sequence: TGTGCCAGCAGTGACTCGACAGAAACAGATGCGCAGTATTTT. J is TRBJ2-3 and V is TRBV6-4, with D tentatively TRBD1 (5 bases). This CDR3 comprises 14 residues. Germline CDR1 MRHNA, CDR2 SNTAGT.